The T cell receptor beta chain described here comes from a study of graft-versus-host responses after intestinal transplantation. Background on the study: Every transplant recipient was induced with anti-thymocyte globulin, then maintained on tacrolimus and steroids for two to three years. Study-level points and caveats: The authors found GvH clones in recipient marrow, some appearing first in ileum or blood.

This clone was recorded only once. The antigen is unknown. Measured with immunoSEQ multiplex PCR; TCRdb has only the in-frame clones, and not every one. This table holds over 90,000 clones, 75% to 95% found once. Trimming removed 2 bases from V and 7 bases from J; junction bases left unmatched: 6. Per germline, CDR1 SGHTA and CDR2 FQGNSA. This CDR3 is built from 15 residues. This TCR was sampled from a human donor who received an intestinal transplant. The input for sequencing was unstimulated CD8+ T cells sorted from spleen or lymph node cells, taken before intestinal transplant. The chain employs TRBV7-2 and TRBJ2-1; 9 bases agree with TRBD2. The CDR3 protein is CASSLTSGGRNEQFF. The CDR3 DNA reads TGTGCCAGCAGCTTAACCAGCGGGGGGAGGAATGAGCAGTTCTTC. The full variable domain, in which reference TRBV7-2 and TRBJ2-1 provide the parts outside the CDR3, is GAGVSQSPSNKVTEKGKDVELRCDPISGHTALYWYRQSLGQGLEFLIYFQGNSAPDKSGLPSDRFSAERTGGSVSTLTIQRTQQEDSAVYLCASSLTSGGRNEQFFGPGTRLTVL.